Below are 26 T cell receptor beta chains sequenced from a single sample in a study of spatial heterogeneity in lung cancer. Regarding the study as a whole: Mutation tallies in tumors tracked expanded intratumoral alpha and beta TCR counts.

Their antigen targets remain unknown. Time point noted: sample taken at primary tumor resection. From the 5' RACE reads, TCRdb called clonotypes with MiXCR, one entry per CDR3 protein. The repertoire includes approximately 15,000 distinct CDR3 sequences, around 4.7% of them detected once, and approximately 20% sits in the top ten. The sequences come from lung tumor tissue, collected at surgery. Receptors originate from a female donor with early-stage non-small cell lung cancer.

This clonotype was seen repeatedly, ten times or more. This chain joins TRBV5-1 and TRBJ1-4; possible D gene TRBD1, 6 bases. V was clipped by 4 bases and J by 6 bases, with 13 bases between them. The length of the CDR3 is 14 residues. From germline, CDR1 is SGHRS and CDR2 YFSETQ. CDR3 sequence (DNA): TGCGCCAGCAGCAGGGACACGGAACATGAAAAACTGTTTTTT. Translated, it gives CASSRDTEHEKLFF.

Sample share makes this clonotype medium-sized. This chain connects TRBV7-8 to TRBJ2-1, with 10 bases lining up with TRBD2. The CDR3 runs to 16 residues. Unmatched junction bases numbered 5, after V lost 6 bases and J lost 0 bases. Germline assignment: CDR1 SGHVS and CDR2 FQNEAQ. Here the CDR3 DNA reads TGTGCCAGCAGGGAGCTAGCGGGGGCCTCCTACAATGAGCAGTTCTTC. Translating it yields CASRELAGASYNEQFF.

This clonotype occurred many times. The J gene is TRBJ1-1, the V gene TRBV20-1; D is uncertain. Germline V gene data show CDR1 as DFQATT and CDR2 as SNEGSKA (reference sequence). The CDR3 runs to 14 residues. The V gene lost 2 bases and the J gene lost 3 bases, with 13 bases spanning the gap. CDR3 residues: CSARSGAGDTEAFF. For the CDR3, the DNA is TGCAGTGCTAGATCGGGCGCTGGGGACACTGAAGCTTTCTTT.

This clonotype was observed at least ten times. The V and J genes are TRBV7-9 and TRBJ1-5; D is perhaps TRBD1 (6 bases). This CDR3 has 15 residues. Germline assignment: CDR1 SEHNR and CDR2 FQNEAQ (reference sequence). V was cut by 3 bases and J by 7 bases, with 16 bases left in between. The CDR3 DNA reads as TGTGCCAGCAGCTTGACGGCGGCGGGACACCAGCCCCAGCATTTT. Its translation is CASSLTAAGHQPQHF. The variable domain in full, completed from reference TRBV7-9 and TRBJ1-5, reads DTGVSQNPRHKITKRGQNVTFRCDPISEHNRLYWYRQTLGQGPEFLTYFQNEAQLEKSRLLSDRFSAERPKGSFSTLEIQRTEQGDSAMYLCASSLTAAGHQPQHFGDGTRLSIL.

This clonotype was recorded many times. The CDR3 DNA sequence: TGTGCCAGCACCCTAGGGGCTTTAGGCTACACCTTC. It is translated as CASTLGALGYTF. The chain uses TRBV12-3 or TRBV12-4 and TRBJ1-2; D may be TRBD1 (5 bases). CDR3 length equals 12 residues. With 7 bases removed from V and 8 bases from J, the gap between germline ends came to 14 bases.

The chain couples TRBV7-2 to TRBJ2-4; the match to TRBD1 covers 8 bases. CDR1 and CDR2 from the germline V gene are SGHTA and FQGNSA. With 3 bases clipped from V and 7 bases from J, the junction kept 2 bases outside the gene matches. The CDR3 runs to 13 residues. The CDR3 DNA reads TGTGCCAGCAGCTTCCAGGGGGCGAACATTCAGTACTTC. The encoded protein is CASSFQGANIQYF.

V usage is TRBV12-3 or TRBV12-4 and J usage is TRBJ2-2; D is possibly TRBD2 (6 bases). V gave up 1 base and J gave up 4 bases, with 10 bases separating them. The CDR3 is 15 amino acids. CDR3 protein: CASSLGRDLTGELFF. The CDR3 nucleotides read TGTGCCAGCAGTTTAGGGCGGGATCTCACCGGGGAGCTGTTTTTT.

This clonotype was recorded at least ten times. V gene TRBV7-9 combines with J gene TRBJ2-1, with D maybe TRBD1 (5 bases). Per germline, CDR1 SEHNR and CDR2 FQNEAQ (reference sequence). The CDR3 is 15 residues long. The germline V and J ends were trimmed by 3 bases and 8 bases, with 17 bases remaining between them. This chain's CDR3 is CASSLYARTWDEQFF. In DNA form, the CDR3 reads TGTGCCAGCAGCTTGTACGCCAGGACATGGGATGAGCAGTTCTTC.

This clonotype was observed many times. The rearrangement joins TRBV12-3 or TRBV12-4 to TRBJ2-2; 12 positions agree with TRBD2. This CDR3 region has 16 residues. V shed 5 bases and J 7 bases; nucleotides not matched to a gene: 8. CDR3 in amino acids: CASSAGLAGTNGELFF. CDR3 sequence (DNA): TGTGCCAGCAGTGCGGGACTAGCGGGTACGAACGGGGAGCTGTTTTTT.

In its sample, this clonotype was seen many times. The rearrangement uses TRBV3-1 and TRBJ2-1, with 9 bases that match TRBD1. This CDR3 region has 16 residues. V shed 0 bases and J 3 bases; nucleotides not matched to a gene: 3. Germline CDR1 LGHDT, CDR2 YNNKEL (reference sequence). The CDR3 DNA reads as TGTGCCAGCAGCCAAGAATGGGACAGGGACTACAATGAGCAGTTCTTC. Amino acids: CASSQEWDRDYNEQFF.

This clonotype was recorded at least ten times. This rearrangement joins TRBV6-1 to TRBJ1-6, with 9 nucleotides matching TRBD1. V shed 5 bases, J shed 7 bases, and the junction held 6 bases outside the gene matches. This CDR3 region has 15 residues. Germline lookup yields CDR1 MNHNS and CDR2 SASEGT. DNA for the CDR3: TGTGCCAGCAGTACCCGACAGGGGGGAAATTCACCCCTCCACTTT. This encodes CASSTRQGGNSPLHF.

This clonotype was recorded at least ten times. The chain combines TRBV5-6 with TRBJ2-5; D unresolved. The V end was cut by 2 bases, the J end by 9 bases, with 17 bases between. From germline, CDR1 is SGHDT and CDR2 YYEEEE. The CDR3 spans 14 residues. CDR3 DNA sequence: TGTGCCAGCAGCTTTCCCGCCTACCGACCATCCCAGTACTTC. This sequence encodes CASSFPAYRPSQYF. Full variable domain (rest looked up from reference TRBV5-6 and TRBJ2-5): DAGVTQSPTHLIKTRGQQVTLRCSPKSGHDTVSWYQQALGQGPQFIFQYYEEEERQRGNFPDRFSGHQFPNYSSELNVNALLLGDSALYLCASSFPAYRPSQYFGPGTRLLVL.

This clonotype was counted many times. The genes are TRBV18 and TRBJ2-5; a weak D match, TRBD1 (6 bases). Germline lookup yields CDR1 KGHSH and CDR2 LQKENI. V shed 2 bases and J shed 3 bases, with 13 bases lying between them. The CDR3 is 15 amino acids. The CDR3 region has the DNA TGTGCCAGCTCACCATGGGGTGGACAGAAAGAGACCCAGTACTTC. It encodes CASSPWGGQKETQYF.

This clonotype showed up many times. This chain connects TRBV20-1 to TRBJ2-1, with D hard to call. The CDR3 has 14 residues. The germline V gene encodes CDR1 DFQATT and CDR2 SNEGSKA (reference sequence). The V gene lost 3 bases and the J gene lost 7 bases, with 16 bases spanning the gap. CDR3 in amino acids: CSASPTGPLNEQFF. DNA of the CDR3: TGCAGTGCTAGTCCCACCGGGCCTTTGAATGAGCAGTTCTTC.

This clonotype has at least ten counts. The CDR3 protein is CASSLSGAYQETQYF. The CDR3 coding sequence is TGCGCCAGCAGCCTAAGCGGGGCCTACCAAGAGACCCAGTACTTC. The J gene is TRBJ2-5, the V gene TRBV10-2, with TRBD2 matching 7 bases. This CDR3 region has 15 residues. With 6 bases clipped from V and 0 bases from J, the junction kept 7 bases outside the gene matches. Per germline, CDR1 WSHSY and CDR2 SAAADI.

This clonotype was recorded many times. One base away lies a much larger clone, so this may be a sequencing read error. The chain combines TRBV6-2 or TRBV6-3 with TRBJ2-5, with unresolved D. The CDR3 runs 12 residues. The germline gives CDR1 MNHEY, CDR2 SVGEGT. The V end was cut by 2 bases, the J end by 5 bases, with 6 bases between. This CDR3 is CASSYARETQYF. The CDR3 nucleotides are TGTGCCAGCAGTTACGCCCGGGAGACCCAGTACTTC.

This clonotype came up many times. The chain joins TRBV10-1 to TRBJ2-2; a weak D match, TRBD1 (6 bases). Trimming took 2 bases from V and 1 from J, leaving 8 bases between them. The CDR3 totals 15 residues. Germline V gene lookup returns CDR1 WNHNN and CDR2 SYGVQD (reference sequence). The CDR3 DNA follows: TGCGCCAGCAGTGAGGGACAGCTGAACACCGGGGAGCTGTTTTTT. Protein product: CASSEGQLNTGELFF.

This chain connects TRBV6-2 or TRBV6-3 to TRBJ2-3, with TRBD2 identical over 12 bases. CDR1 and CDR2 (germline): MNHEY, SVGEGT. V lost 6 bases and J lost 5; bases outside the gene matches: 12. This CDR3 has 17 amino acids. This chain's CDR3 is CASRPNRLAGEGDTQYF. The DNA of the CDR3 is TGTGCCAGCAGACCGAACCGACTAGCGGGGGAAGGAGATACGCAGTATTTT.

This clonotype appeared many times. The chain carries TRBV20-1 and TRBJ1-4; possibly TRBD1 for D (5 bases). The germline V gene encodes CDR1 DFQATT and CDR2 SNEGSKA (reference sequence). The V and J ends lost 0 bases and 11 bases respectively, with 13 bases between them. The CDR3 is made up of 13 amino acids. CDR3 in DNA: TGCAGTGCTAGAGACGCACAGGTGTGGAAACTGTTTTTT. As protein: CSARDAQVWKLFF.

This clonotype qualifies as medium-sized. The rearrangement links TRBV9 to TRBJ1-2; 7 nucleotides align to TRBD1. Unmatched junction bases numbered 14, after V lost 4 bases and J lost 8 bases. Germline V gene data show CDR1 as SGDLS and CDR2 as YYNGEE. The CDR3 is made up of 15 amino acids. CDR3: CASSSGTVTIGGYTF. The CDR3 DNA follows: TGTGCCAGCAGCTCCGGGACAGTGACCATTGGGGGCTACACCTTC.

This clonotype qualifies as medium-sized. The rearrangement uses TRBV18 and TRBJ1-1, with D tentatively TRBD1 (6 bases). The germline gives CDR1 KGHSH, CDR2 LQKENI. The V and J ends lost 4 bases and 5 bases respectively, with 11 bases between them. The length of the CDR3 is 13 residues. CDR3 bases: TGTGCCAGCTCACAGCAGGGGTTAACTGAAGCTTTCTTT. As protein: CASSQQGLTEAFF. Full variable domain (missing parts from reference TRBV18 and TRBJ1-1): NAGVMQNPRHLVRRRGQEARLRCSPMKGHSHVYWYRQLPEEGLKFMVYLQKENIIDESGMPKERFSAEFPKEGPSILRIQQVVRGDSAAYFCASSQQGLTEAFFGQGTRLTVV.

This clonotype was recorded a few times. Written as DNA, the CDR3 is TGTGCCAGCAGTTTATATGGACCGATAGGAGGGAGTTCGGCTTTCTTT. Translation: CASSLYGPIGGSSAFF. The genes are TRBV27 and TRBJ1-1; D is ambiguous. Trimming took off 1 base at V and 11 bases at J, with 23 bases between the two ends. Germline-derived CDR1 and CDR2 are MNHEY and SMNVEV (reference sequence). The CDR3 contains 16 residues.

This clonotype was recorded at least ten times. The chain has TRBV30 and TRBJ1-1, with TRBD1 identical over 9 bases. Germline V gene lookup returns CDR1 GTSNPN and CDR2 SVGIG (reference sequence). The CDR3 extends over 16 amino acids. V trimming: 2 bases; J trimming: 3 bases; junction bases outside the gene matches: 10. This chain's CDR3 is CAWSRAKTGGHTEAFF. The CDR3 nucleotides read TGTGCCTGGAGTAGAGCAAAAACAGGGGGCCACACTGAAGCTTTCTTT.

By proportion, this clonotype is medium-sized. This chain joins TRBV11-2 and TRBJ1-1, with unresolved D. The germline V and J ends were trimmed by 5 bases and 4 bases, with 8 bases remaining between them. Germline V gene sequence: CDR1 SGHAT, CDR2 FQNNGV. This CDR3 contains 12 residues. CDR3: CASSLLGTEAFF. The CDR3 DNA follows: TGTGCCAGCAGCCTCCTGGGCACTGAAGCTTTCTTT.

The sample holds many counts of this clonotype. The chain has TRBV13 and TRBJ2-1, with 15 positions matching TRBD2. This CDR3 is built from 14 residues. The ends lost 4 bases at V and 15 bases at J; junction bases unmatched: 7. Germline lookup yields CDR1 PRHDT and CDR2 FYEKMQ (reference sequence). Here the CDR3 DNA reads TGTGCCAGCAGCTCCAGGACTAGCGGGGGGGCCGGGTTCTTC. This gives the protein CASSSRTSGGAGFF.

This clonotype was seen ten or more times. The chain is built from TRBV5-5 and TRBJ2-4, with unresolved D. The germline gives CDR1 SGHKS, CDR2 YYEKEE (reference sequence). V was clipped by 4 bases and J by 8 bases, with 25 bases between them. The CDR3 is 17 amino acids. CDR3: CASSHARSSDPGDIQYF. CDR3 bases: TGTGCCAGCAGCCACGCTAGAAGTTCGGACCCGGGCGACATTCAGTACTTC.